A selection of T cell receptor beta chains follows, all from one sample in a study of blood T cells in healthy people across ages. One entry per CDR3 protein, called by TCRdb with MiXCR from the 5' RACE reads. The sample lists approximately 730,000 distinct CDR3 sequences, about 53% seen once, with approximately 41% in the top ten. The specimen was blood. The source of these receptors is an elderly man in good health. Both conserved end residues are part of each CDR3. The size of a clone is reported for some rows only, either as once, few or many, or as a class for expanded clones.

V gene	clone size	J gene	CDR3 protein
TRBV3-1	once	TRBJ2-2	CASSRSRMNTGELFF
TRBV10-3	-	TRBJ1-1	CATQGQGNTEAFF
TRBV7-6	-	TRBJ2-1	CASSLARTSGSNEQFF
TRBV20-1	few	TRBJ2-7	CSADRTRTGVNEQYF
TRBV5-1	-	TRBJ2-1	CASSILGGGNEQFF
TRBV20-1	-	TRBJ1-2	CSASEWTYGYTF
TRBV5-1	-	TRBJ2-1	CASSSGTSGRGGSYNEQFF
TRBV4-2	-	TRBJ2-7	CASSQDKGYYYEQYF
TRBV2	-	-	CASSEGIYGEQYF
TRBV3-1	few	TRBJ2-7	CASSQAAKTYEQYF
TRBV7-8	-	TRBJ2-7	CASSPSRGWGYEQYF
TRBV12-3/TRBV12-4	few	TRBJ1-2	CASSPWVGYGYTF
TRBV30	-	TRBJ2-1	CAWSVRRYNEQFF
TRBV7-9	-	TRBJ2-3	CASSKFGERGEHRYAYF
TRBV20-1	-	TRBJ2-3	CSAEGRWDRGRTDTQYF
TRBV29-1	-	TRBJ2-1	CSVTTSPSSYNEQFF
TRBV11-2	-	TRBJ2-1	CASSLGASGSYEQFF
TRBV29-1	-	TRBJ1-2	CSVASGGSHGCTF
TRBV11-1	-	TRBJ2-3	CASSGGLAGSDTQYF
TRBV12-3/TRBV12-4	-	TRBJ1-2	CASSNRDKGGYTF
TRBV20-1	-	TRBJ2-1	CSARVLDLAGPLSNEQFF
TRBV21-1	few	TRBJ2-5	CASSISTRTGGRETQYF
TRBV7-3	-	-	CASSLGTGKDHEQYF
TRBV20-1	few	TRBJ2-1	CSPQRASGSNEQFF
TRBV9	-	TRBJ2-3	CASRGDPRTDTQYF
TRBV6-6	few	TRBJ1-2	CASSPPGQRYGYTF
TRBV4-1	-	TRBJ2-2	CASSHEGQGNTGELFF
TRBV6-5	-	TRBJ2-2	CASSRMGHPFTGELFF
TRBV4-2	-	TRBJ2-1	CASSRLGGGTGDEQFF
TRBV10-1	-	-	CASSESGSGQNIQYF
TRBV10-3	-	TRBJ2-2	CAISEGVTGELFF
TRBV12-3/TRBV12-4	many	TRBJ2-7	CASSLGSGSYEQYF
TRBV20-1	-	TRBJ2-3	CSARDPGGLPDTQYF
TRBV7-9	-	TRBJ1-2	CASSVGQEGGYTF
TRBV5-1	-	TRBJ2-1	CASNPQDLLNEQFF